Listed below are T cell receptor beta chains from one sample, sequenced in a study of cytomegalovirus exposure and HLA in healthy donors. Repertoires were generated with immunoSEQ multiplex PCR, while TCRdb's copy carries only in-frame clones and drops some. This sample's table reports approximately 110,000 clones. The specimen sequenced was PBMCs. The receptors were gathered from a man younger than 35 in good health and CMV-seronegative. The CDR3 runs from the conserved cysteine through the conserved F or W. Each record gives: D gene, V gene, CDR3 length, J gene, CDR3 protein, CDR3 DNA. A D gene is named only where the DNA matches it firmly.

d_call: .; v_call: TRBV4-1; cdr3_length: 17; j_call: TRBJ1-1; cdr3_aa: CASSQPDRRSIGTEAFF; cdr3_nt: TGCGCCAGCAGCCAACCGGACAGACGGAGCATTGGGACTGAAGCTTTCTTT
d_call: TRBD1; v_call: TRBV30; cdr3_length: 16; j_call: TRBJ2-5; cdr3_aa: CAWILTGTGLLQTQYF; cdr3_nt: TGTGCCTGGATTCTAACCGGGACAGGGCTATTACAGACCCAGTACTTC
d_call: .; v_call: TRBV2; cdr3_length: 13; j_call: TRBJ1-1; cdr3_aa: CASTRLQASGAFF; cdr3_nt: TGTGCCAGCACACGGCTACAGGCCTCAGGGGCTTTCTTT
d_call: .; v_call: TRBV6-1; cdr3_length: 17; j_call: TRBJ1-6; cdr3_aa: CASSEGHPSSYNSPLHF; cdr3_nt: TGTGCCAGCAGTGAAGGGCACCCTAGCTCCTATAATTCACCCCTCCACTTT
d_call: .; v_call: TRBV18; cdr3_length: 14; j_call: TRBJ1-4; cdr3_aa: CASSPRQLNEKLFF; cdr3_nt: TGTGCCAGCTCACCAAGACAGTTGAATGAAAAACTGTTTTTT
d_call: .; v_call: TRBV5-6; cdr3_length: 14; j_call: TRBJ2-5; cdr3_aa: CASSLAEIQETQYF; cdr3_nt: TGTGCCAGCAGCTTAGCGGAGATCCAAGAGACCCAGTACTTC
d_call: TRBD1; v_call: TRBV5-1; cdr3_length: 17; j_call: TRBJ1-2; cdr3_aa: CASSWDKRDRGIYGYTF; cdr3_nt: TGCGCCAGCAGCTGGGACAAACGGGACAGGGGTATCTATGGCTACACCTTC
d_call: .; v_call: TRBV5-1; cdr3_length: 15; j_call: TRBJ2-7; cdr3_aa: CASSVRTLGGYEQYF; cdr3_nt: TGCGCCAGCAGCGTTCGGACGCTGGGAGGCTACGAGCAGTACTTC
d_call: TRBD1; v_call: TRBV19; cdr3_length: 15; j_call: TRBJ2-5; cdr3_aa: CASSPQDREWETQYF; cdr3_nt: TGTGCCAGTAGTCCCCAAGACAGGGAGTGGGAGACCCAGTACTTC
d_call: .; v_call: TRBV7-3; cdr3_length: 17; j_call: TRBJ1-2; cdr3_aa: CASSPDTPQGLFNGYTF; cdr3_nt: TGTGCCAGCAGCCCTGACACTCCGCAGGGGCTTTTTAATGGCTACACCTTC
d_call: .; v_call: TRBV19; cdr3_length: 14; j_call: TRBJ1-2; cdr3_aa: CASSSRTVGYGYTF; cdr3_nt: TGTGCCAGTAGTTCACGGACAGTGGGCTATGGCTACACCTTC
d_call: .; v_call: TRBV6-1; cdr3_length: 15; j_call: TRBJ1-3; cdr3_aa: CASSMDSYSGNTIYF; cdr3_nt: TGTGCCAGCAGCATGGACAGTTACTCTGGAAACACCATATATTTT
d_call: .; v_call: TRBV18; cdr3_length: 16; j_call: TRBJ2-7; cdr3_aa: CASSPRSRDPAYEQYF; cdr3_nt: TGTGCCAGCTCCCCTCGTTCGCGGGATCCAGCCTACGAGCAGTACTTC
d_call: .; v_call: TRBV5-1; cdr3_length: 14; j_call: TRBJ2-3; cdr3_aa: CASSPSTSRDTQYF; cdr3_nt: TGCGCCAGCAGCCCATCGACTAGTAGAGATACGCAGTATTTT
d_call: TRBD1; v_call: TRBV15; cdr3_length: 15; j_call: TRBJ1-2; cdr3_aa: CATSRTGGASYGYTF; cdr3_nt: TGTGCCACCAGCAGAACAGGGGGCGCATCGTATGGCTACACCTTC
d_call: TRBD1; v_call: TRBV5-1; cdr3_length: 15; j_call: TRBJ2-5; cdr3_aa: CASSLVGQGVETQYF; cdr3_nt: TGCGCCAGCAGCTTGGTTGGACAGGGGGTAGAGACCCAGTACTTC
d_call: TRBD1; v_call: TRBV30; cdr3_length: 15; j_call: TRBJ1-1; cdr3_aa: CAWSSAGQGLNEAFF; cdr3_nt: TGTGCCTGGTCCTCAGCGGGACAGGGATTGAATGAAGCTTTCTTT
d_call: TRBD1; v_call: TRBV2; cdr3_length: 14; j_call: TRBJ1-3; cdr3_aa: CAKVQGLPGNTIYF; cdr3_nt: TGTGCCAAAGTACAGGGGCTGCCTGGAAACACCATATATTTT
d_call: .; v_call: TRBV5-4; cdr3_length: 17; j_call: TRBJ2-5; cdr3_aa: CASSGGRDSLLQETQYF; cdr3_nt: TGTGCCAGCAGCGGGGGGCGGGACAGCCTATTACAAGAGACCCAGTACTTC
d_call: TRBD2; v_call: TRBV5-1; cdr3_length: 17; j_call: TRBJ2-1; cdr3_aa: CASRLEATSGWGNEQFF; cdr3_nt: TGCGCCAGCAGGTTAGAAGCGACTAGCGGATGGGGTAATGAGCAGTTCTTC
d_call: TRBD1; v_call: TRBV7-9; cdr3_length: 17; j_call: TRBJ1-1; cdr3_aa: CASRDLGERQGNTEAFF; cdr3_nt: TGTGCCAGCAGAGACCTTGGTGAAAGACAGGGGAACACTGAAGCTTTCTTT
d_call: TRBD1; v_call: TRBV29-1; cdr3_length: 15; j_call: TRBJ2-5; cdr3_aa: CSVEEGRGLGETQYF; cdr3_nt: TGCAGCGTTGAAGAAGGCAGGGGGCTTGGAGAGACCCAGTACTTC
d_call: TRBD2; v_call: TRBV9; cdr3_length: 15; j_call: TRBJ2-2; cdr3_aa: CASRLAGVGSGELFF; cdr3_nt: TGTGCCAGCAGACTAGCGGGAGTAGGATCCGGGGAGCTGTTTTTT
d_call: TRBD2; v_call: TRBV28; cdr3_length: 15; j_call: TRBJ2-7; cdr3_aa: CASSPGLALSYEQYF; cdr3_nt: TGTGCCAGCAGTCCGGGACTAGCGTTGTCCTACGAGCAGTACTTC
d_call: TRBD2; v_call: TRBV19; cdr3_length: 18; j_call: TRBJ2-1; cdr3_aa: CATSAGVLRGRPYNEQFF; cdr3_nt: TGTGCCACCTCGGCGGGGGTCCTCCGCGGGAGGCCCTACAATGAGCAGTTCTTC
d_call: .; v_call: TRBV30; cdr3_length: 15; j_call: TRBJ2-5; cdr3_aa: CAWSVSGLQKETQYF; cdr3_nt: TGCGCCTGGAGTGTAAGCGGTCTCCAGAAAGAGACCCAGTACTTC
d_call: .; v_call: TRBV28; cdr3_length: 15; j_call: TRBJ2-7; cdr3_aa: CASHPSLASTYEQYF; cdr3_nt: TGTGCCAGCCATCCTTCATTGGCCTCGACCTACGAGCAGTACTTC
d_call: TRBD1; v_call: TRBV19; cdr3_length: 13; j_call: TRBJ1-5; cdr3_aa: CASSTRGLQPQHF; cdr3_nt: TGTGCCAGTAGTACCAGGGGGCTGCAGCCCCAGCATTTT
d_call: .; v_call: TRBV6-6; cdr3_length: 16; j_call: TRBJ2-2; cdr3_aa: CASSSPGVTNTGELFF; cdr3_nt: TGTGCCAGCAGTTCTCCCGGGGTCACGAACACCGGGGAGCTGTTTTTT
d_call: .; v_call: TRBV2; cdr3_length: 14; j_call: TRBJ1-1; cdr3_aa: CASSEATRDTEAFF; cdr3_nt: TGTGCCAGCAGTGAAGCGACGAGGGATACTGAAGCTTTCTTT
d_call: .; v_call: TRBV19; cdr3_length: 14; j_call: TRBJ1-2; cdr3_aa: CASSILTAARGYTF; cdr3_nt: TGTGCCAGTAGTATACTCACAGCGGCTAGGGGCTACACCTTC
d_call: .; v_call: TRBV6-5; cdr3_length: 12; j_call: TRBJ1-1; cdr3_aa: CASSFGNTEAFF; cdr3_nt: TGTGCCAGCAGTTTCGGGAACACTGAAGCTTTCTTT
d_call: .; v_call: TRBV4-1; cdr3_length: 14; j_call: TRBJ2-2; cdr3_aa: CASSQYYAGGELFF; cdr3_nt: TGCGCCAGCAGCCAATACTACGCGGGCGGGGAGCTGTTTTTT
d_call: TRBD1; v_call: TRBV27; cdr3_length: 11; j_call: TRBJ2-7; cdr3_aa: CASRGGDEQYF; cdr3_nt: TGTGCCAGCCGAGGGGGCGACGAGCAGTACTTC
d_call: .; v_call: TRBV10-3; cdr3_length: 15; j_call: TRBJ1-6; cdr3_aa: CAISEIDSLNSPLHF; cdr3_nt: TGTGCCATCAGTGAGATTGACAGCCTCAATTCACCCCTCCACTTT
d_call: TRBD1; v_call: TRBV5-5; cdr3_length: 15; j_call: TRBJ1-3; cdr3_aa: CASSSTRDRVRTIYF; cdr3_nt: TGTGCCAGCAGCAGCACGCGGGACAGGGTCCGGACCATATATTTT
d_call: .; v_call: TRBV5-6; cdr3_length: 15; j_call: TRBJ1-2; cdr3_aa: CASHSFPARDYGYTF; cdr3_nt: TGTGCCAGCCACAGCTTTCCTGCCAGGGACTATGGCTACACCTTC
d_call: .; v_call: TRBV30; cdr3_length: 15; j_call: TRBJ2-5; cdr3_aa: CAWSTIGTYQETQYF; cdr3_nt: TGTGCCTGGAGTACCATCGGGACTTACCAAGAGACCCAGTACTTC
d_call: .; v_call: TRBV7-9; cdr3_length: 10; j_call: TRBJ2-1; cdr3_aa: CASSYGEQFF; cdr3_nt: TGTGCCAGCAGCTACGGTGAGCAGTTCTTC
d_call: .; v_call: TRBV19; cdr3_length: 13; j_call: TRBJ2-7; cdr3_aa: CASSIEGVSEQYF; cdr3_nt: TGTGCCAGTAGTATAGAGGGCGTTTCCGAGCAGTACTTC
d_call: .; v_call: TRBV4-2; cdr3_length: 16; j_call: TRBJ1-4; cdr3_aa: CASSQEEGGESEKLFF; cdr3_nt: TGTGCCAGCAGCCAAGAAGAGGGAGGGGAGAGTGAAAAACTGTTTTTT
d_call: TRBD1; v_call: TRBV28; cdr3_length: 15; j_call: TRBJ1-4; cdr3_aa: CASIPGDRSSEKLFF; cdr3_nt: TGTGCCAGCATCCCGGGGGACAGGTCTTCGGAAAAACTGTTTTTT
d_call: TRBD2; v_call: TRBV5-1; cdr3_length: 17; j_call: TRBJ2-1; cdr3_aa: CASSKTASGISYNEQFF; cdr3_nt: TGCGCCAGCAGTAAAACGGCTAGCGGGATCTCCTACAATGAGCAGTTCTTC
d_call: .; v_call: TRBV6-5; cdr3_length: 16; j_call: TRBJ1-3; cdr3_aa: CASSYSRVYSGNTIYF; cdr3_nt: TGTGCCAGCAGTTACTCGAGGGTTTACTCTGGAAACACCATATATTTT
d_call: TRBD1; v_call: TRBV6-5; cdr3_length: 16; j_call: TRBJ2-7; cdr3_aa: CASSSIPGQGGNEQYF; cdr3_nt: TGTGCCAGCAGTTCGATCCCGGGACAGGGAGGGAACGAGCAGTACTTC
d_call: TRBD2; v_call: TRBV4-2; cdr3_length: 19; j_call: TRBJ2-1; cdr3_aa: CASSQDRLAGAGFYNEQFF; cdr3_nt: TGTGCCAGCAGCCAAGATAGACTAGCGGGAGCCGGATTCTACAATGAGCAGTTCTTC
d_call: TRBD1; v_call: TRBV9; cdr3_length: 18; j_call: TRBJ1-2; cdr3_aa: CASGVALTGQRGDYGYTF; cdr3_nt: TGTGCCAGCGGCGTAGCTTTAACGGGACAGAGAGGGGACTATGGCTACACCTTC
d_call: .; v_call: TRBV6-4; cdr3_length: 14; j_call: TRBJ1-5; cdr3_aa: CASSGRLKDQPQHF; cdr3_nt: TGTGCCAGCAGTGGTCGACTGAAGGATCAGCCCCAGCATTTT
d_call: TRBD1; v_call: TRBV18; cdr3_length: 13; j_call: TRBJ1-2; cdr3_aa: CASSEAGGGGYTF; cdr3_nt: TGTGCCAGCTCAGAAGCAGGGGGCGGCGGCTACACCTTC
d_call: TRBD1; v_call: TRBV10-3; cdr3_length: 14; j_call: TRBJ2-5; cdr3_aa: CAISEGQGAETQYF; cdr3_nt: TGTGCCATCAGTGAGGGACAGGGGGCCGAGACCCAGTACTTC
d_call: TRBD1; v_call: TRBV27; cdr3_length: 15; j_call: TRBJ1-1; cdr3_aa: CASSRTGTGGVGAFF; cdr3_nt: TGTGCCAGCAGCCGAACCGGGACAGGGGGCGTAGGAGCTTTCTTT
d_call: .; v_call: TRBV5-4; cdr3_length: 14; j_call: TRBJ1-1; cdr3_aa: CASTSWAANTEAFF; cdr3_nt: TGTGCCAGCACCAGCTGGGCAGCCAACACTGAAGCTTTCTTT
d_call: TRBD1; v_call: TRBV19; cdr3_length: 15; j_call: TRBJ1-2; cdr3_aa: CASSIGDRGLYGYTF; cdr3_nt: TGTGCCAGTAGTATAGGGGACAGGGGGCTGTATGGCTACACCTTC
d_call: TRBD2; v_call: TRBV30; cdr3_length: 15; j_call: TRBJ2-7; cdr3_aa: CAWRIAGGMYGGQYF; cdr3_nt: TGTGCCTGGAGGATAGCGGGAGGCATGTACGGTGGGCAGTACTTC
d_call: TRBD1; v_call: TRBV13; cdr3_length: 15; j_call: TRBJ2-1; cdr3_aa: CASSLTGGGSNEQFF; cdr3_nt: TGTGCCAGCAGCTTGACAGGGGGGGGGTCGAATGAGCAGTTCTTC
d_call: .; v_call: TRBV29-1; cdr3_length: 12; j_call: TRBJ2-1; cdr3_aa: CSVDEAVNEQFF; cdr3_nt: TGCAGCGTTGATGAAGCTGTAAATGAGCAGTTCTTC
d_call: .; v_call: TRBV5-1; cdr3_length: 13; j_call: TRBJ1-2; cdr3_aa: CASSLEAGYGYTF; cdr3_nt: TGCGCCAGCAGCTTGGAGGCAGGGTATGGCTACACCTTC